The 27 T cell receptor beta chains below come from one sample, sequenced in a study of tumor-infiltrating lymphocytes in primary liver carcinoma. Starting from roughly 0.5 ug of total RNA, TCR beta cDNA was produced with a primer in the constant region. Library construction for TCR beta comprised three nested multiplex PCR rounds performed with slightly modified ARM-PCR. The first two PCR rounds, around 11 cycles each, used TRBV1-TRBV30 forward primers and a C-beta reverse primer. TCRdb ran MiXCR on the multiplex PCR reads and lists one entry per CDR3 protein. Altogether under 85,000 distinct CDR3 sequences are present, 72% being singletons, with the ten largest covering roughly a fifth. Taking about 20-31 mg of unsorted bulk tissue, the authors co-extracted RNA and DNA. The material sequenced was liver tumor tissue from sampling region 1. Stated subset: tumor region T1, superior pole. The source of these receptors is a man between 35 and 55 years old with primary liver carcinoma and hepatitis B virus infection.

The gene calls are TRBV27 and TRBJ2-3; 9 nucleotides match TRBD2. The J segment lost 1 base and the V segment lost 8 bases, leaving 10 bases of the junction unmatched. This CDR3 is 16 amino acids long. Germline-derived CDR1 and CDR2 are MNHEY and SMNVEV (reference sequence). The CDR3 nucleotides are TGTGCCAGCTGTACTCTTTTAGCGGGAGGCACAGATACGCAGTATTTT. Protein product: CASCTLLAGGTDTQYF.

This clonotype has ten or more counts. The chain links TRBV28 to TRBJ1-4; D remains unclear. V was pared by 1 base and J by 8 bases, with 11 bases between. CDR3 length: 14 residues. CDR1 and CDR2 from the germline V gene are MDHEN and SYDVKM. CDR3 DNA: TGTGCCAGCAGTTTATCAGGAGAGCGGGAAAAACTGTTTTTT. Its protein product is CASSLSGEREKLFF.

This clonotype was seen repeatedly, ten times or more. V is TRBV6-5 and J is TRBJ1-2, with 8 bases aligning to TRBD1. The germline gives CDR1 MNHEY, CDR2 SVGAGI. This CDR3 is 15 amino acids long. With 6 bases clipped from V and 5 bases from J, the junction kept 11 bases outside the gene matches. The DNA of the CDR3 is TGTGCCAGCAGATCTACATCGACAGGGGTGTATGGCTACACCTTC. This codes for CASRSTSTGVYGYTF.

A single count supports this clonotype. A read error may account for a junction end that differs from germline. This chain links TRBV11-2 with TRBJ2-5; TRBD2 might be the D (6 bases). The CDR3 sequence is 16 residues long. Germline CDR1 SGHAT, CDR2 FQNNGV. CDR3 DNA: TGTGCCTGCATATCCCGGGACTCGGCCCACCAAGAGACTCAGTACTTC. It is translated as CACISRDSAHQETQYF.

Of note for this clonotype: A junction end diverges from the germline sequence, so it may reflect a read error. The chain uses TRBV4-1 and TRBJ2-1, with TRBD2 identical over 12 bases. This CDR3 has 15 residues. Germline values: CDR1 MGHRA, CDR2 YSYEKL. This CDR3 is CVSSPTSGSYNEEFF. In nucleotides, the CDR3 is TGCGTCAGCAGCCCGACTAGCGGGAGTTACAATGAGGAGTTCTTC.

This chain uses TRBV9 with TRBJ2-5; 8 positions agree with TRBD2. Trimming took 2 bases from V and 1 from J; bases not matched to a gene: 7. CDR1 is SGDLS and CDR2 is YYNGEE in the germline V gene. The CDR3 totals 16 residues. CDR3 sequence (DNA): TGTGCCAGCAGCGTCACCGGGACTAGTGGCCAAGAGACCCAGTACTTC. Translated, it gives CASSVTGTSGQETQYF.

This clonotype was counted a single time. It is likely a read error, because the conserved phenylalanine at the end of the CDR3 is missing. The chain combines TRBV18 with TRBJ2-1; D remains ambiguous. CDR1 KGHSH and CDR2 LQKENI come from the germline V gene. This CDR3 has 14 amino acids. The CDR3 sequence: CASSPFESYSEQFL. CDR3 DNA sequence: TGTGCCAGCTCCCCTTTTGAATCCTACAGTGAGCAGTTCCTC.

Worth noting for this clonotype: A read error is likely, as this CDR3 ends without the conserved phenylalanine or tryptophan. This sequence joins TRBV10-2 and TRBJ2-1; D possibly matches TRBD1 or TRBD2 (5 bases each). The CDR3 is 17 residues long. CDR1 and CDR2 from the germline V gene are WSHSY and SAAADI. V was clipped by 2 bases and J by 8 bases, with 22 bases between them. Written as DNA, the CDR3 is TGCGCCAGCAGTGAGGAGGGGTGGGAGAGCCGAGTCCATGAGCAGTTCTTA. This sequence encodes CASSEEGWESRVHEQFL.

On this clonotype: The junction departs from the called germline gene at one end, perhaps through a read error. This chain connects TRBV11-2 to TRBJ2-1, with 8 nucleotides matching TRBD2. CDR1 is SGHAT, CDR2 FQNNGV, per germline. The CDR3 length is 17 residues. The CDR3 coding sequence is TGTGCCAGCAGCTTAAGTGTTAGCGGGGCTTCCTACAATGAACAGTTCTTC. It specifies CASSLSVSGASYNEQFF.

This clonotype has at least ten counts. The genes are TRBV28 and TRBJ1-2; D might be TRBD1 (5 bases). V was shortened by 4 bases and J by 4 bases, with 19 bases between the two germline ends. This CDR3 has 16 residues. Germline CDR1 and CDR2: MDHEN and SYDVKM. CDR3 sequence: CASSSPAEGRGYGYTF. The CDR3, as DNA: TGTGCCAGCAGTTCTCCCGCGGAGGGGCGAGGCTATGGCTACACCTTC.

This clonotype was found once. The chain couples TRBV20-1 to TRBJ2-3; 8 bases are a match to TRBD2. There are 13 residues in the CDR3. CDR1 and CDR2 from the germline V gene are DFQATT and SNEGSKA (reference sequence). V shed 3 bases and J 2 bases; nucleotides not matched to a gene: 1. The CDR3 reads CSASGGDTDTQYF. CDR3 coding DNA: TGCAGTGCTAGCGGGGGGGACACAGATACGCAGTATTTT.

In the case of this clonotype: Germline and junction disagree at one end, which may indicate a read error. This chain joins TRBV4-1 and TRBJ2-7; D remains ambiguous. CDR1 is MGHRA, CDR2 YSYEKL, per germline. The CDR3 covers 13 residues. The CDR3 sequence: CTSSQDRNYEQYF. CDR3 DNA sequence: TGCACCAGCAGTCAAGATCGGAACTACGAGCAGTACTTC.

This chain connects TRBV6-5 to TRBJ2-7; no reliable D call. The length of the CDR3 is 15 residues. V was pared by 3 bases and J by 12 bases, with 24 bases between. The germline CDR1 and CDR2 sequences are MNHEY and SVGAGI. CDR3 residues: CASSYSFSPNGKRYF. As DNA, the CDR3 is TGTGCCAGCAGTTATTCCTTCAGCCCGAACGGCAAGCGGTACTTC.

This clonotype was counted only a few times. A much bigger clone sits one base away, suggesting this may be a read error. The CDR3 DNA sequence: TGTGTCATCAGTGAGGGGTCGAGTGCCGGGGAGCTGTTTTTT. Translated: CVISEGSSAGELFF. V and J are TRBV10-3 and TRBJ2-2; D may be TRBD1 or TRBD2 (5 bases each). Germline V lookup: CDR1 ENHRY, CDR2 SYGVKD. This CDR3 is built from 14 residues.

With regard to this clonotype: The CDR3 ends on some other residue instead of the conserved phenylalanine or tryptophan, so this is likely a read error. CDR3 sequence: CASRSGLHLHEQYS. The CDR3 bases are TGTGCCAGCAGGTCGGGACTCCATCTCCACGAGCAGTACTCC. The rearrangement joins TRBV5-4 to TRBJ2-7, with D perhaps matching TRBD2 (6 bases). The CDR3 length is 14 residues. Germline assignment: CDR1 SGHNT and CDR2 YYREEE (reference sequence). Trimming took 5 bases from V and 5 from J, leaving 17 bases between them.

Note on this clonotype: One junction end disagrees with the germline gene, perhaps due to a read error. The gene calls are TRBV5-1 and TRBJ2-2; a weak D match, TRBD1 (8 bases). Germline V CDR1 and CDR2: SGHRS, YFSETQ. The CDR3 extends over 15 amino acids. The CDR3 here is CASSFQGAKSGELSF. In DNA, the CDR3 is TGCGCCAGCAGCTTTCAGGGGGCAAAAAGCGGGGAGCTGTCTTTT.

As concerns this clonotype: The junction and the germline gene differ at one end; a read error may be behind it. CDR3 in amino acids: CASSQEPMEGSSYEQYF. Written as DNA, the CDR3 is TGCGCCAGCAGTCAAGAACCTATGGAGGGGTCATCCTACGAGCAGTACTTC. The chain is built from TRBV4-1 and TRBJ2-7; D possibly corresponds to TRBD2 (6 bases). The CDR3 has 17 residues. The germline V gene has CDR1 MGHRA and CDR2 YSYEKL.

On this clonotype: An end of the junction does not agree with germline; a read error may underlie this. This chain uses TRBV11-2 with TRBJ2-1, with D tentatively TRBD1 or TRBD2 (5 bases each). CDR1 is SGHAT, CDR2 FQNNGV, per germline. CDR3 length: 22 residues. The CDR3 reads CASSHSYRGSVKQVRSYYEQFF. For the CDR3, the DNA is TGTGCCAGCAGCCACTCCTACCGGGGTTCCGTGAAACAGGTTCGCTCCTACTATGAGCAGTTCTTC.

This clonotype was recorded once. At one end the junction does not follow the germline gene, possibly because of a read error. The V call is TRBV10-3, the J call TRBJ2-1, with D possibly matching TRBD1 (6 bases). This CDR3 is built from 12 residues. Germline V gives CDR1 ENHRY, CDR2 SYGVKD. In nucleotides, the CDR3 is TGTGCCATCAGTCAACAGGGAAATGAGCAGTTATTT. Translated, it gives CAISQQGNEQLF.

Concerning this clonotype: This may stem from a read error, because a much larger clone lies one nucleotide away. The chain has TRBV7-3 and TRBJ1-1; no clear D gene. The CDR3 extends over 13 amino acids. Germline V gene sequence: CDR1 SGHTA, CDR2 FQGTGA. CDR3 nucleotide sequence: TGTGCCAGCAGCTTAGAAATGAACATTGAAGCTTTCTTT. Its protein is CASSLEMNIEAFF. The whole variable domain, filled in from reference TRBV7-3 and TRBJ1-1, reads GAGVSQTPSNKVTEKGKYVELRCDPISGHTALYWYRQSLGQGPEFLIYFQGTGAADDSGLPNDRFFAVRPEGSVSTLKIQRTERGDSAVYLCASSLEMNIEAFFGQGTRLTVV.

CDR3 DNA sequence: TGTGCCAGCAGTTTAATGCCGGGACAGGGGGTGGTAGCCGAGGAGCTGTTTTTT. As protein: CASSLMPGQGVVAEELFF. The chain links TRBV12-3 or TRBV12-4 to TRBJ2-2; TRBD1 matches 11 bases. J gave up 10 bases and V 2 bases, and 15 bases lay outside the gene matches. The CDR3 covers 18 residues.

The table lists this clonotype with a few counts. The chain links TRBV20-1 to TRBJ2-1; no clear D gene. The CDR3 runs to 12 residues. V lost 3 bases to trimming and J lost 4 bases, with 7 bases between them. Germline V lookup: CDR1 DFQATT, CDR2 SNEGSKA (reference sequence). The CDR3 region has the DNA TGCAGTGCTAGCCTCGTTTACAATGAGCAGTTCTTC. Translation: CSASLVYNEQFF.

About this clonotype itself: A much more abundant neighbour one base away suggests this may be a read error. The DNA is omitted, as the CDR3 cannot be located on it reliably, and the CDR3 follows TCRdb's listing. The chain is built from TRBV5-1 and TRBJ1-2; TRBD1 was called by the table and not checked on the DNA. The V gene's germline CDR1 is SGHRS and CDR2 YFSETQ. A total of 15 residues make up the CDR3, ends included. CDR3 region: CASSLVGQGANGCTF.

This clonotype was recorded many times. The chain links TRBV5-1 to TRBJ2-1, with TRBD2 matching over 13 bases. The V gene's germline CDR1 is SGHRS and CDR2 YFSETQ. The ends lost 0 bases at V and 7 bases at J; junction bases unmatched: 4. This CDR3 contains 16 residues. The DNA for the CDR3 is TGCGCCAGCAGCTTGGGGGGGACTAGCGGGACGAATGAGCAGTTCTTC. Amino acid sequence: CASSLGGTSGTNEQFF.

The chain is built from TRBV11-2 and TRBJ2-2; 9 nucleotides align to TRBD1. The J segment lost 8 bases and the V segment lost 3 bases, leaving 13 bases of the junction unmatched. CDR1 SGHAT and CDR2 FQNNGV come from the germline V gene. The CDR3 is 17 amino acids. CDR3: CASSFDRDRVGAGELFF. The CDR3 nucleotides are TGTGCCAGCAGCTTTGACCGGGACAGGGTCGGCGCTGGGGAGCTGTTTTTT.

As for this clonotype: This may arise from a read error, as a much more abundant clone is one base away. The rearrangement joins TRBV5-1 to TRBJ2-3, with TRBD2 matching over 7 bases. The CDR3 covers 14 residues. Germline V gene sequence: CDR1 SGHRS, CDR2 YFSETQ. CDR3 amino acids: CTSSLWASGGTQYF. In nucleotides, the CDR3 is TGCACCAGCAGCTTGTGGGCTAGCGGAGGTACGCAGTATTTT.

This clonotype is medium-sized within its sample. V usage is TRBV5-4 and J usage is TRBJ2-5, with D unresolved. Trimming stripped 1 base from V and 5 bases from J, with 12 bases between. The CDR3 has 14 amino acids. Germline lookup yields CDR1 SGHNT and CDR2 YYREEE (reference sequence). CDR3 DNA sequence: TGTGCCAGCAGCTTGAGTGTCAGTTTGGAGACCCAGTACTTC. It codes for CASSLSVSLETQYF.